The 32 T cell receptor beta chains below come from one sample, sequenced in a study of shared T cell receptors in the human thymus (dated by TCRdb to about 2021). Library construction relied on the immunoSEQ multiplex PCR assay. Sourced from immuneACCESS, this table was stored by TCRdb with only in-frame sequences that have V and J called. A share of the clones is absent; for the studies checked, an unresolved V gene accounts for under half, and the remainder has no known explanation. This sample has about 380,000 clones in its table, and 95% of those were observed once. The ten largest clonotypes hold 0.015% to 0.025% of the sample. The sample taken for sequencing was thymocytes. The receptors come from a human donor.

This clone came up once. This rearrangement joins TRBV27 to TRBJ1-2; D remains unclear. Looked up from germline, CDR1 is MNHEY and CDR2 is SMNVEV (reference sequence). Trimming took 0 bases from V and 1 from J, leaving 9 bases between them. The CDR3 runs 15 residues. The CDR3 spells CASSLSRHLNYGYTF. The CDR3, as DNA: TGTGCCAGCAGTTTATCGCGACACCTTAACTATGGCTACACCTTC.

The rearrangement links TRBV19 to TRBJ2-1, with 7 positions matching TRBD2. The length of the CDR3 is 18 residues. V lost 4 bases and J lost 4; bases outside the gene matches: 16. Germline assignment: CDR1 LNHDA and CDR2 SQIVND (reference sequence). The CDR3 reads CASSTRPREALVYNEQFF. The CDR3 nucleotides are TGTGCCAGTAGTACCCGACCTCGGGAGGCGTTGGTGTACAATGAGCAGTTCTTC. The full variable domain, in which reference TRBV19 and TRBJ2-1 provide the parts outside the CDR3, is DGGITQSPKYLFRKEGQNVTLSCEQNLNHDAMYWYRQDPGQGLRLIYYSQIVNDFQKGDIAEGYSVSREKKESFPLTVTSAQKNPTAFYLCASSTRPREALVYNEQFFGPGTRLTVL.

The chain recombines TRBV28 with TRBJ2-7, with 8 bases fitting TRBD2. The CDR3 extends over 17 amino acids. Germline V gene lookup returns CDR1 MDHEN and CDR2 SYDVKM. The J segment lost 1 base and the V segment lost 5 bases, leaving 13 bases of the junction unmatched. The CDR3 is CASSLPLVASGSYEQYF. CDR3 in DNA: TGTGCCAGCAGTCTCCCCCTGGTTGCTAGCGGGTCCTACGAGCAGTACTTC.

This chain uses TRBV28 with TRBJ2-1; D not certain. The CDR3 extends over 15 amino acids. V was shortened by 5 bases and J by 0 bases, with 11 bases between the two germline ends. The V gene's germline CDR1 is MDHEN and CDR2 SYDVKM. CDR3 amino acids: CASSPPLPSYNEQFF. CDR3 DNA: TGTGCCAGCAGTCCCCCACTTCCCTCCTACAATGAGCAGTTCTTC.

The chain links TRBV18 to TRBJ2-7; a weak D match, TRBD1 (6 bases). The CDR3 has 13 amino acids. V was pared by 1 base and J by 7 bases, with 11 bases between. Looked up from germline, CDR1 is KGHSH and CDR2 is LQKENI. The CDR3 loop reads CASSPRTRGEQYF. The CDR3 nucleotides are TGTGCCAGCTCACCACGAACCAGGGGTGAGCAGTACTTC.

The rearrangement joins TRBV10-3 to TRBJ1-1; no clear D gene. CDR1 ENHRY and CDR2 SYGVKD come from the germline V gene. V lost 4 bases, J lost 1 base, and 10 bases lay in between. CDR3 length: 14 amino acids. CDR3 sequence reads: CAISGRIPNTEAFF. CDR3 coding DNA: TGTGCCATCAGTGGACGGATCCCGAACACTGAAGCTTTCTTT.

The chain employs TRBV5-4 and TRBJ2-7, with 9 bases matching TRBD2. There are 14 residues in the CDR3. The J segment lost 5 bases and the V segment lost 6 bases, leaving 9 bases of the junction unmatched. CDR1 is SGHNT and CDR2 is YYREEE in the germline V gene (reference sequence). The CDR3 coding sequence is TGTGCCAGCACTGAGCCGGGACTAGCCCACGAGCAGTACTTC. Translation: CASTEPGLAHEQYF. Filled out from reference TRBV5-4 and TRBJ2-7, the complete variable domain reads ETGVTQSPTHLIKTRGQQVTLRCSSQSGHNTVSWYQQALGQGPQFIFQYYREEENGRGNFPPRFSGLQFPNYSSELNVNALELDDSALYLCASTEPGLAHEQYFGPGTRLTVT.

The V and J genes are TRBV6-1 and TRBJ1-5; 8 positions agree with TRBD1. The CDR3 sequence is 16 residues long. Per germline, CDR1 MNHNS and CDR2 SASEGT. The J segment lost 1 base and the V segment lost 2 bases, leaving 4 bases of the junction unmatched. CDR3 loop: CASSEPDRGSNQPQHF. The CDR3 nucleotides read TGTGCCAGCAGTGAACCCGACAGGGGAAGCAATCAGCCCCAGCATTTT.

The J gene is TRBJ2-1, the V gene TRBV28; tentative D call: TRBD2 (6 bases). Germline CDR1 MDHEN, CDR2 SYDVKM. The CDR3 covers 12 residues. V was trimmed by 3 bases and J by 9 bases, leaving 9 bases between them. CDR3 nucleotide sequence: TGTGCCAGCAGTTTGGGGGGAAGTGAGCAGTTCTTC. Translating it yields CASSLGGSEQFF.

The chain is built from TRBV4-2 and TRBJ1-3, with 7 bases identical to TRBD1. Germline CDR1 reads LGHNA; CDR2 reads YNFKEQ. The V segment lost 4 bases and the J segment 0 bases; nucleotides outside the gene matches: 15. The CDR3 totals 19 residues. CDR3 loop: CASSPEPTGPPGSGNTIYF. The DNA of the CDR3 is TGTGCCAGCAGCCCTGAACCGACAGGGCCCCCCGGCTCTGGAAACACCATATATTTT.

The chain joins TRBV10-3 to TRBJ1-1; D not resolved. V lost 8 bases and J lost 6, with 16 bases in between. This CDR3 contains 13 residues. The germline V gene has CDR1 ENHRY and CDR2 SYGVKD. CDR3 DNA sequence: TGTGCCATCGGCCCCCCTCGGGGTGCTGAAGCTTTCTTT. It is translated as CAIGPPRGAEAFF.

The CDR3, as DNA: TGTGCCAGCAGCCCCTACGGGAGCACAGATACGCAGTATTTT. It is translated as CASSPYGSTDTQYF. The V gene is TRBV13, the J gene TRBJ2-3, with D unresolved. CDR1 PRHDT and CDR2 FYEKMQ come from the germline V gene (reference sequence). The CDR3 consists of 14 residues. V lost 5 bases and J lost 0, with 9 bases in between.

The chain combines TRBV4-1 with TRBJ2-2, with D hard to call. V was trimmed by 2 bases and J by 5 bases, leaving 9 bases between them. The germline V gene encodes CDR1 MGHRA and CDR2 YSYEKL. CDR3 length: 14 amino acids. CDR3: CASSQIWKTGELFF. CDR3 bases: TGCGCCAGCAGCCAAATATGGAAAACCGGGGAGCTGTTTTTT.

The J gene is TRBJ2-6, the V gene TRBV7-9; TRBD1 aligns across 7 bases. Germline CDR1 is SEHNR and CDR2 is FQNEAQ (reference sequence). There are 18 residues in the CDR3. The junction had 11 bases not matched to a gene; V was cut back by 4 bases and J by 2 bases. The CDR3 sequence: CASSSYPGTAAGANVLTF. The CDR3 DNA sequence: TGTGCCAGCAGCTCGTACCCCGGGACAGCGGCTGGGGCCAACGTCCTGACTTTC.

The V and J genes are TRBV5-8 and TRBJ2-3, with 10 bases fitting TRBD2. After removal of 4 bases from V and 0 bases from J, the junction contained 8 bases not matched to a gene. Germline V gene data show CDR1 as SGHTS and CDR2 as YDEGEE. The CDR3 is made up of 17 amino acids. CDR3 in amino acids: CASSIRRLAGSTDTQYF. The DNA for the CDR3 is TGTGCCAGCAGCATCCGACGACTAGCGGGCAGCACAGATACGCAGTATTTT.

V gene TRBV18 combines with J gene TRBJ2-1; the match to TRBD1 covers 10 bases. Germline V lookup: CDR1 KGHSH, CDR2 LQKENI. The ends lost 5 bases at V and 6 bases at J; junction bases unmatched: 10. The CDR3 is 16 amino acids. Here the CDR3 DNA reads TGTGCCAGCTCATCTGAGCGACAGGGGGCCTTCAATGAGCAGTTCTTC. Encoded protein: CASSSERQGAFNEQFF.

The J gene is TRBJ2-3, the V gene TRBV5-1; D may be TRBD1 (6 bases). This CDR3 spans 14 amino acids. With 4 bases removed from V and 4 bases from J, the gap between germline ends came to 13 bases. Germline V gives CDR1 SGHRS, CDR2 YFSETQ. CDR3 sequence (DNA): TGCGCCAGCAGCGTTAGACAGGTTGCAGATACGCAGTATTTT. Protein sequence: CASSVRQVADTQYF.

CDR3 DNA: TGTGCCAGCAGCCCGCCCCCTAGGCGGCTAAACTTATCACCTCAAGAGACCCAGTACTTC. Translating gives CASSPPPRRLNLSPQETQYF. The chain couples TRBV27 to TRBJ2-5, with D unclear. Germline-derived CDR1 and CDR2 are MNHEY and SMNVEV (reference sequence). This CDR3 comprises 20 residues. V was cut by 6 bases and J by 2 bases, with 31 bases left in between.

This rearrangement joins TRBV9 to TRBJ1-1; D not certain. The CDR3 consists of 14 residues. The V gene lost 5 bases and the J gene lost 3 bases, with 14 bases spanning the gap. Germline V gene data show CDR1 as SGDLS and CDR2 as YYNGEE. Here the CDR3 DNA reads TGTGCCAGCAGACGCGAGGTCCGGGACACTGAAGCTTTCTTT. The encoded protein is CASRREVRDTEAFF.

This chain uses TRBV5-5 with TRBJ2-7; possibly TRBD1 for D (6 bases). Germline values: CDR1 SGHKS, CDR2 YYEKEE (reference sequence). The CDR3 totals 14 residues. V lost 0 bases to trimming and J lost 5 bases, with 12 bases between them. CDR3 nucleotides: TGTGCCAGCAGCTTGGGAGCCAGGGGAGACGAGCAGTACTTC. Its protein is CASSLGARGDEQYF.

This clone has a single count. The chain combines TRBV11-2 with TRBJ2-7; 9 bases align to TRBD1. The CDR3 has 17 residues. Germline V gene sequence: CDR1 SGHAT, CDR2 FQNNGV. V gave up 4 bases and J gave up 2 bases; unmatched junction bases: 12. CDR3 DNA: TGTGCCAGCAGCTCCAGGGATGAACAGGGGGCTACCTACGAGCAGTACTTC. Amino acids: CASSSRDEQGATYEQYF.

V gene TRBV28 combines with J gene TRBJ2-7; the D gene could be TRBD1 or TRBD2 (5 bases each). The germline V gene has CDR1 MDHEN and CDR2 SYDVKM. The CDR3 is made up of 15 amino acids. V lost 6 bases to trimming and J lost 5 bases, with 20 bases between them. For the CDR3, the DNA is TGTGCCAGCAGCCTCCTGGGGGACGTTGACAACGAGCAGTACTTC. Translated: CASSLLGDVDNEQYF.

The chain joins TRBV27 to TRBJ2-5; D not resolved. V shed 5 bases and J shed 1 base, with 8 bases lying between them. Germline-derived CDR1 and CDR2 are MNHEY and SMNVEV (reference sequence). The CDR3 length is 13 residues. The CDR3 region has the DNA TGTGCCAGCAGTATGCCGGGCCAAGAGACCCAGTACTTC. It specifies CASSMPGQETQYF.

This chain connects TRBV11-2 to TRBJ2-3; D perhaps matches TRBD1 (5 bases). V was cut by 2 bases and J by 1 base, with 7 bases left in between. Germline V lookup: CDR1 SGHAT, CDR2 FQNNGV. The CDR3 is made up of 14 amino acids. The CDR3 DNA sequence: TGTGCCAGCAGCTTATTAGGGGGCACAGATACGCAGTATTTT. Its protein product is CASSLLGGTDTQYF. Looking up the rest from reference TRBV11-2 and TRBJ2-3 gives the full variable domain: EAGVAQSPRYKIIEKRQSVAFWCNPISGHATLYWYQQILGQGPKLLIQFQNNGVVDDSQLPKDRFSAERLKGVDSTLKIQPAKLEDSAVYLCASSLLGGTDTQYFGPGTRLTVL.

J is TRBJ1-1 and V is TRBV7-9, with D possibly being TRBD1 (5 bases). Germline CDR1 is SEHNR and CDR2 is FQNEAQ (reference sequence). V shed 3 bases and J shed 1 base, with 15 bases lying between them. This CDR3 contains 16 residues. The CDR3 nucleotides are TGTGCCAGCAGCTTTGGCCCATCGGGACCGAACACTGAAGCTTTCTTT. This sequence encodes CASSFGPSGPNTEAFF.

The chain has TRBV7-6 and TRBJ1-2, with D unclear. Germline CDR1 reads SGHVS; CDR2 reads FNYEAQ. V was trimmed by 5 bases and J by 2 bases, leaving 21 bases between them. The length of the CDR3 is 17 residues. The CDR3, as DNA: TGTGCCAGCAGCCCCCGATATACCGGTTTTCTAAACTATGGCTACACCTTC. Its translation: CASSPRYTGFLNYGYTF.

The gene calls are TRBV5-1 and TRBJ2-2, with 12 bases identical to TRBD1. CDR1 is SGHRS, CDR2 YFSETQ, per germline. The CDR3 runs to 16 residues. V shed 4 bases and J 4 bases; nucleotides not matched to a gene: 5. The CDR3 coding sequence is TGCGCCAGCAGCCTCCGGGACAGGGGGCTCACCGGGGAGCTGTTTTTT. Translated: CASSLRDRGLTGELFF.

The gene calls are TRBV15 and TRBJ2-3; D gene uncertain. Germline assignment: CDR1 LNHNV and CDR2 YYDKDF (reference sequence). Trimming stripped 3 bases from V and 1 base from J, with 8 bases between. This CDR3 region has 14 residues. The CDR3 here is CATSSIKRTDTQYF. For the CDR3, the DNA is TGTGCCACCAGCAGTATCAAGCGCACAGATACGCAGTATTTT.

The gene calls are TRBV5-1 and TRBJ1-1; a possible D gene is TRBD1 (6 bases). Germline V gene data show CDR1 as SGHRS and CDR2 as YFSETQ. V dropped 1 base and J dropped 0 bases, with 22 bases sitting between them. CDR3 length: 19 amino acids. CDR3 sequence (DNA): TGCGCCAGCAGCTTGTTTTTTAACGGGGGGCCTTATCTGAACACTGAAGCTTTCTTT. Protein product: CASSLFFNGGPYLNTEAFF.

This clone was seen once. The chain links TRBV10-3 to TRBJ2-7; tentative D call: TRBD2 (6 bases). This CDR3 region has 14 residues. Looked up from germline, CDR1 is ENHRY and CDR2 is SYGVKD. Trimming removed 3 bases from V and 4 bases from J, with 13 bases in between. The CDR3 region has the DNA TGTGCCATCAGTGACCAGGGACTTGGGTACGAGCAGTACTTC. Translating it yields CAISDQGLGYEQYF.

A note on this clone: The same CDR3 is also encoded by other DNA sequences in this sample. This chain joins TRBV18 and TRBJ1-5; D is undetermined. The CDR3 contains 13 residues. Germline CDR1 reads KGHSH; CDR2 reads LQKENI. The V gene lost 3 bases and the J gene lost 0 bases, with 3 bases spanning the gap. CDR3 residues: CASSPDSNQPQHF. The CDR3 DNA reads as TGTGCCAGCTCACCCGATAGCAATCAGCCCCAGCATTTT.

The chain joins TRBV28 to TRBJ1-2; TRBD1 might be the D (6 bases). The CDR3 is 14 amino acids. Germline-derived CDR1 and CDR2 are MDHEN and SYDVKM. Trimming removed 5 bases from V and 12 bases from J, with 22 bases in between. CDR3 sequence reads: CASSANRTRGNDTF. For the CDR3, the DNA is TGTGCCAGCAGTGCGAACCGAACAAGGGGGAACGACACCTTC.